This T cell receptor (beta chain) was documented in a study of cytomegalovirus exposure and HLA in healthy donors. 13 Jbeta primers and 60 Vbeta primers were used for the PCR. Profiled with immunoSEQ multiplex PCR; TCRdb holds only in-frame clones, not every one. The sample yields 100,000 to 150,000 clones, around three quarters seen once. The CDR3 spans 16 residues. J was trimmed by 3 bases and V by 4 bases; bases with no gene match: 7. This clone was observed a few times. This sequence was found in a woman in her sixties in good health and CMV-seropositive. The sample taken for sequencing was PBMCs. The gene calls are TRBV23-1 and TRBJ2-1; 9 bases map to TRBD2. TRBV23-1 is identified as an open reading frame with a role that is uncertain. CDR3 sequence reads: CASSLSAGGVYNEQFF. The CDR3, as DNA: TGCGCCAGCAGTCTGTCCGCGGGAGGGGTCTACAATGAGCAGTTCTTC.